These T cell receptor beta chains were read from a single sample in a study of PD-1 blockade in mismatch repair-deficient tumors. Method: immunoSEQ multiplex PCR; TCRdb's copy keeps in-frame clones and lacks some. The data contain approximately 120,000 clones, roughly 86% of them singletons. The source material was peripheral blood, sampled 44 weeks after starting pembrolizumab. These receptor sequences come from an adult with mismatch repair-deficient cancer. Both conserved end residues are part of each CDR3. D genes are given only for firm matches. Clone size is shown for a subset of rows, as once, few, many or a class of expanded clone.

clone_size | d_call | j_call | v_call | cdr3_aa | cdr3_nt
. | . | TRBJ2-2 | TRBV20-1 | CSATNTGELFF | TGCAGTGCTACGAACACCGGGGAGCTGTTTTTT
. | . | TRBJ2-3 | TRBV30 | CAWSVIMWKGLGTDTQYF | TGTGCCTGGAGTGTAATTATGTGGAAGGGGTTAGGCACAGATACGCAGTATTTT
few | . | TRBJ2-7 | TRBV5-1 | CASSLAAIYEQYF | TGCGCCAGCAGCTTGGCAGCTATCTACGAGCAGTACTTC
. | . | TRBJ2-1 | TRBV29-1 | CSVERAAYNEQFF | TGCAGCGTTGAACGGGCCGCCTACAATGAGCAGTTCTTC
. | . | TRBJ2-4 | TRBV5-1 | CASSPTGSTGNIQYF | TGCGCCAGCAGCCCGACCGGGAGCACGGGAAACATTCAGTACTTC
once | . | TRBJ2-4 | TRBV10-3 | CAISEVGGAYIQYF | TGTGCCATCAGTGAGGTGGGGGGGGCTTACATTCAGTACTTC
. | . | TRBJ2-1 | TRBV10-2 | CASNYEGVYNEQFF | TGCGCCAGCAATTACGAGGGGGTCTACAATGAGCAGTTCTTC
. | . | TRBJ2-7 | TRBV14 | CASSQVNVKLPYEQYF | TGTGCCAGCAGCCAAGTCAACGTTAAACTACCCTACGAGCAGTACTTC
. | . | TRBJ2-5 | TRBV6-1 | CASSPGHDKETQYF | TGTGCCAGCAGTCCCGGACATGACAAAGAGACCCAGTACTTC
. | . | TRBJ1-4 | TRBV28 | CASSLEPTDPGEKLFF | TGTGCCAGCAGTCTGGAACCAACAGATCCCGGTGAAAAACTGTTTTTT
. | . | TRBJ2-1 | TRBV11-2 | CASSLDRVDDEQFF | TGTGCCAGCAGCTTAGACAGGGTCGACGATGAGCAGTTCTTC
. | . | TRBJ2-5 | TRBV4-1 | CASSQAVFPTRETQYF | TGCGCCAGCAGCCAGGCTGTGTTTCCTACTCGGGAGACCCAGTACTTC
. | . | TRBJ1-5 | TRBV5-1 | CASSVQGGSNQPQHF | TGCGCCAGCAGCGTACAGGGTGGGAGCAATCAGCCCCAGCATTTT
. | . | TRBJ2-5 | TRBV6-5 | CASSYSRVQETQYF | TGTGCCAGCAGTTACTCCAGGGTTCAAGAGACCCAGTACTTC
once | . | TRBJ2-1 | TRBV6-5 | CASSYSGLAYNEQFF | TGTGCCAGCAGTTACTCCGGACTGGCCTACAATGAGCAGTTCTTC
. | TRBD1 | TRBJ2-1 | TRBV11-2 | CASSVSGTGRFNEQFF | TGTGCCAGCAGCGTCTCCGGGACAGGGAGATTTAATGAGCAGTTCTTC
. | . | TRBJ1-2 | TRBV6-1 | CASSEVPWDNYGYTF | TGTGCCAGCAGTGAAGTCCCTTGGGACAATTATGGCTACACCTTC
. | . | TRBJ2-7 | TRBV5-4 | CASSLGGELTYEQYF | TGTGCCAGCAGCTTGGGAGGAGAACTAACCTACGAGCAGTACTTC
. | TRBD2 | TRBJ2-3 | TRBV27 | CASSVVAGGIDTQYF | TGTGCCAGCAGTGTCGTAGCGGGAGGTATAGATACGCAGTATTTT
. | TRBD2 | TRBJ2-5 | TRBV5-4 | CASSPTSGGGETQYF | TGTGCCAGCAGCCCTACTAGCGGTGGTGGGGAGACCCAGTACTTC
. | . | TRBJ2-1 | TRBV5-1 | CASSLVGQSSYNEQFF | TGCGCCAGCAGCTTGGTAGGCCAGAGCTCCTACAATGAGCAGTTCTTC
. | . | TRBJ2-1 | TRBV27 | CASSFLGATSYNEQFF | TGTGCCAGCAGTTTTCTGGGGGCGACCTCCTACAATGAGCAGTTCTTC
. | . | TRBJ2-7 | TRBV9 | CASSVVNGGEQYF | TGTGCCAGCAGCGTAGTCAACGGGGGCGAGCAGTACTTC
. | . | TRBJ2-1 | TRBV7-9 | CASSFTELPHNEQFF | TGTGCCAGCAGCTTCACTGAGCTACCCCACAATGAGCAGTTCTTC
. | . | TRBJ1-3 | TRBV19 | CASSIPRAAGNTIYF | TGTGCCAGTAGTATCCCCCGGGCCGCAGGAAACACCATATATTTT
. | TRBD1 | TRBJ2-1 | TRBV7-9 | CASSGPGTGTYEQFF | TGTGCCAGCAGCGGCCCCGGGACAGGAACCTATGAGCAGTTCTTC
once | . | TRBJ1-5 | TRBV2 | CASSRSGDQPQHF | TGTGCCAGCAGTAGGTCAGGGGATCAGCCCCAGCATTTT